The T cell receptor (beta chain) described here comes from a study of T cells in Graves' hyperthyroidism and ophthalmopathy. About the research overall: Pretreatment peripheral blood was obtained at initial diagnosis.

This clonotype was observed many times. No antigen is known for it. Overall study results and limits: Most thyroid clonotypes expanded above 0.001 appeared in blood too.

Patients aged 18 to 65 had newly diagnosed hyperthyroidism of under 2 months' duration. Diagnostic assessment was based on clinical symptoms, serum thyroxine and TRAb, thyroid ultrasound and orbital computed tomography. CDR3 size: 19 residues. With 2 bases clipped from V and 4 bases from J, the junction kept 11 bases outside the gene matches. The V gene's germline CDR1 is MDHEN and CDR2 SYDVKM. RNA transcripts provided the source from which TCR beta CDR3 regions were amplified. The HTBI primer set was used in a first-round RT-PCR of the TCR CDR3. TCRdb reprocessed the multiplex PCR reads with MiXCR, giving one entry per CDR3 protein. The sample lists 350,000 or so distinct CDR3 sequences, roughly 17% occurring once.

The source is a woman in her twenties or thirties with Graves' hyperthyroidism that later progressed to Graves' ophthalmopathy. The rearrangement links TRBV28 to TRBJ2-3; 14 nucleotides agree with TRBD2. The source material was blood. The DNA of the CDR3 is TGTGCCAGCAGTTTACGACGGCGGGGACTAGCGGGAGCGGCAGATACGCAGTATTTT. Encoded protein: CASSLRRRGLAGAADTQYF.